This passage covers 8 T cell receptor beta chains from one sample sequenced in a study of blood T cell repertoires in COVID-19. Clones were read by immunoSEQ multiplex PCR, and TCRdb kept only the in-frame ones, dropping some. The sample consists of roughly 190,000 clones, 89% of them appearing once. The specimen sequenced was PBMCs or T cells enriched from blood (not recorded which). The receptors shown here come from a woman between 18 and 30 years old who had recovered from COVID-19.

The chain has TRBV15 and TRBJ2-2, with 8 bases that match TRBD2. The CDR3 is made up of 18 amino acids. Germline V gene sequence: CDR1 LNHNV, CDR2 YYDKDF (reference sequence). Trimming removed 0 bases from V and 1 base from J; junction bases left unmatched: 7. CDR3 DNA sequence: TGTGCCACCAGCAGAGAAGTCGGTCTAGCGGGGAACACCGGGGAGCTGTTTTTT. Translation: CATSREVGLAGNTGELFF.

The rearrangement uses TRBV28 and TRBJ1-2, with 8 bases that match TRBD1. The germline V gene has CDR1 MDHEN and CDR2 SYDVKM. The CDR3 is 14 residues long. V shed 5 bases and J 6 bases; nucleotides not matched to a gene: 8. CDR3 in amino acids: CASSLYRTGNGYTF. CDR3 nucleotides: TGTGCCAGCAGTCTATACCGGACAGGGAATGGCTACACCTTC.

The chain combines TRBV6-4 with TRBJ2-3, with TRBD2 matching 10 bases. Unmatched junction bases numbered 5, after V lost 8 bases and J lost 3 bases. CDR1 is MRHNA and CDR2 is SNTAGT in the germline V gene. The CDR3 contains 14 residues. CDR3 region: CASSSAGGTDTQYF. Written as DNA, the CDR3 is TGTGCCAGCTCATCAGCGGGAGGGACAGATACGCAGTATTTT.

The chain carries TRBV29-1 and TRBJ1-4; 10 nucleotides line up with TRBD1. The CDR3 sequence is 13 residues long. Per germline, CDR1 SQVTM and CDR2 ANQGSEA. V lost 7 bases and J lost 6; bases outside the gene matches: 5. The CDR3 loop reads CSGQGASDEKLFF. CDR3 DNA sequence: TGCAGCGGACAGGGGGCGAGCGATGAAAAACTGTTTTTT.

This sequence joins TRBV7-2 and TRBJ2-7; TRBD2 aligns across 10 bases. In germline, CDR1 is SGHTA, CDR2 FQGNSA. The CDR3 length is 17 residues. The V and J ends lost 0 bases and 4 bases, in that order; junction bases with no gene match: 9. DNA for the CDR3: TGTGCCAGCAGCTTAGCACTAGCGGGACGGGGTACTTACGAGCAGTACTTC. Translated: CASSLALAGRGTYEQYF.

The chain employs TRBV12-2 and TRBJ2-7; the D call of TRBD2 is as the table states it, not checked on the DNA. TRBV12-2 is designated a pseudogene. The CDR3 has 13 residues. The CDR3 DNA reads TGTGCAAGTCGCTTAGATCCGGGCTACGAGCAGTACTTC. Its protein product is CASRLDPGYEQYF.

Details on this clone: Other DNA sequences in this specimen translate into the identical CDR3. This chain connects TRBV6-5 to TRBJ1-5, with 12 bases fitting TRBD1. Germline V gene lookup returns CDR1 MNHEY and CDR2 SVGAGI. Trimming took 6 bases from V and 6 from J; bases not matched to a gene: 6. CDR3 size: 15 residues. CDR3 in amino acids: CASSRDRGLGQPQHF. CDR3 nucleotides: TGTGCCAGCAGCCGGGACAGGGGGCTTGGTCAGCCCCAGCATTTT.

This chain links TRBV14 with TRBJ1-1; D is undetermined. The CDR3 consists of 13 residues. The V gene lost 6 bases and the J gene lost 0 bases, with 8 bases spanning the gap. CDR1 is SGHDN, CDR2 FVKESK, per germline. As DNA, the CDR3 is TGTGCCAGCAGGGAGGGTATGAACACTGAAGCTTTCTTT. It translates to CASREGMNTEAFF.